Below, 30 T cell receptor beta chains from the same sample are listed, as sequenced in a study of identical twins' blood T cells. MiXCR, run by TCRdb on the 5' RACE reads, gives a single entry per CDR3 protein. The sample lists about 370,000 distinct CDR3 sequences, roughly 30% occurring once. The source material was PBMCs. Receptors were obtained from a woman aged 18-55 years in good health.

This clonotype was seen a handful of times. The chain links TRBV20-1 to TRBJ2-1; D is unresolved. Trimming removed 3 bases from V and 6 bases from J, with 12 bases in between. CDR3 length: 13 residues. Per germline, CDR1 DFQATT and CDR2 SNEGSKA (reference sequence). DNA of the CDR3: TGCAGTGCTAGTCGCCTAGGTTTCAATGAGCAGTTCTTC. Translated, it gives CSASRLGFNEQFF.

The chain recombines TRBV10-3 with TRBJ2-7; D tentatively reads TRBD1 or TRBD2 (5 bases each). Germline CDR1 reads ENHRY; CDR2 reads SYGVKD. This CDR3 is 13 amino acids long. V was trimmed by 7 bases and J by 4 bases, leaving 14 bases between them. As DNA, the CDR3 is TGTGCCATCATGAAGGGGACCAGTTACGAGCAGTACTTC. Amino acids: CAIMKGTSYEQYF.

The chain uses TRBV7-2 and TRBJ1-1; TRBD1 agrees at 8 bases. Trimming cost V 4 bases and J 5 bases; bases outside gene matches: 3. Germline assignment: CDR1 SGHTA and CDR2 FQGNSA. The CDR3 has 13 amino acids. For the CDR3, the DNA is TGTGCCAGCAGCTCCTACAGGGGGACTGAAGCTTTCTTT. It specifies CASSSYRGTEAFF.

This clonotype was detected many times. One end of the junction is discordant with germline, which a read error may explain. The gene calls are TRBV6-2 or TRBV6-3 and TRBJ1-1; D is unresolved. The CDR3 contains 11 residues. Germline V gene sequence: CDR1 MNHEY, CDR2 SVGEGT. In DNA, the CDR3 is TGTGCCAGCAGTTACAACAGTGAAATGATCTTT. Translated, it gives CASSYNSEMIF.

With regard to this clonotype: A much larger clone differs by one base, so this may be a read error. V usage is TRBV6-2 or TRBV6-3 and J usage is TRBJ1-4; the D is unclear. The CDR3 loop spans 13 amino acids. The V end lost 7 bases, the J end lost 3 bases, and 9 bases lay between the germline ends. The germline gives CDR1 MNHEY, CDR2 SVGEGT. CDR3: CASNLASNEKLFF. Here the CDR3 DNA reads TGTGCCAGCAACCTTGCATCTAATGAAAAACTGTTTTTT.

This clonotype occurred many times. In DNA form, the CDR3 reads TGTGCCAGCAGCCGAGGACAGCAGAACACTGAAGCTTTCTTT. This encodes CASSRGQQNTEAFF. The chain is built from TRBV12-3 or TRBV12-4 and TRBJ1-1; perhaps TRBD1 as D (6 bases). The germline V and J ends were trimmed by 6 bases and 1 base, with 12 bases remaining between them. The CDR3 spans 14 residues.

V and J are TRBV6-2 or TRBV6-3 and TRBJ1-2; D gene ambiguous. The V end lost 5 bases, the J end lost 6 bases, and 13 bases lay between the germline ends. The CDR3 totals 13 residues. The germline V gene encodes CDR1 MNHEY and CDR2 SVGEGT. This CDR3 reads CASSPRALHGYTF. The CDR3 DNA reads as TGTGCCAGCAGTCCTCGGGCGTTGCATGGCTACACCTTC.

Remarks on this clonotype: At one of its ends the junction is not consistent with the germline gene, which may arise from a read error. This CDR3 is CASSKTRDSNTEELFF. The CDR3 DNA sequence: TGTGCCAGTAGCAAAACTAGAGACTCGAACACCGAGGAGCTGTTTTTT. The rearrangement joins TRBV19 to TRBJ2-2; D might be TRBD2 (5 bases). Germline CDR1 reads LNHDA; CDR2 reads SQIVND (reference sequence). The CDR3 is made up of 16 amino acids. Using reference TRBV19 and TRBJ2-2 for the parts outside the CDR3, the full variable domain is DGGITQSPKYLFRKEGQNVTLSCEQNLNHDAMYWYRQDPGQGLRLIYYSQIVNDFQKGDIAEGYSVSREKKESFPLTVTSAQKNPTAFYLCASSKTRDSNTEELFFGEGSRLTVL.

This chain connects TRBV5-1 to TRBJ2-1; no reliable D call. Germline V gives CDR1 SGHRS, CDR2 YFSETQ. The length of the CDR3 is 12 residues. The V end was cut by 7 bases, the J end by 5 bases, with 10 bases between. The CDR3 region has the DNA TGCGCCAGCTCACTCCTCCACAATGAGCAGTTCTTC. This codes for CASSLLHNEQFF.

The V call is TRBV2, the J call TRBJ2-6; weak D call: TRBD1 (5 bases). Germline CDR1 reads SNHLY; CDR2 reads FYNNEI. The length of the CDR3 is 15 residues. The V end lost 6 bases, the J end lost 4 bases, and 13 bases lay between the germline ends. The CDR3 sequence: CASRAQGFGANVLTF. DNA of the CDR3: TGTGCCAGCAGAGCTCAGGGTTTCGGGGCCAACGTCCTGACTTTC.

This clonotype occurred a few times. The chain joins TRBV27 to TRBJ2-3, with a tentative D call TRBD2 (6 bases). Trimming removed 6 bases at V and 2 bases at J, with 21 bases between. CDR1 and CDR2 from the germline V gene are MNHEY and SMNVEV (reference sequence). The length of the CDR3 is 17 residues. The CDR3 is CASSPRVSGEFTDTQYF. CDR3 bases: TGTGCCAGCAGCCCACGCGTGTCGGGAGAGTTCACAGATACGCAGTATTTT.

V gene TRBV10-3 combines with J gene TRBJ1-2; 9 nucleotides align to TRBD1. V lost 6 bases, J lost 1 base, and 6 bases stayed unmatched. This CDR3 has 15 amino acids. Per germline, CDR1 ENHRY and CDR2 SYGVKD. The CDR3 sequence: CAISEDRGVNYGYTF. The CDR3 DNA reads TGTGCCATCAGCGAGGACAGGGGCGTTAACTATGGCTACACCTTC.

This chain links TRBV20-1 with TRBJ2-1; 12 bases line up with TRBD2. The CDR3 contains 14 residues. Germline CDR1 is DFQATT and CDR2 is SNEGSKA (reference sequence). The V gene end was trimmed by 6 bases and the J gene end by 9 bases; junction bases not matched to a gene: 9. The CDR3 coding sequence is TGCAGTGCGCTGACTAGCGGGAGTTATAGTGAGCAGTTCTTC. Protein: CSALTSGSYSEQFF.

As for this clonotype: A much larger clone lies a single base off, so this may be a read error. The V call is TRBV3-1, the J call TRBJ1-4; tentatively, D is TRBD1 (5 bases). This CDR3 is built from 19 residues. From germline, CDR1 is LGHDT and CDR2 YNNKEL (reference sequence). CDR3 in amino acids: CASSQERTRSDATNEKRFF. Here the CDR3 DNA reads TGTGCCAGCAGCCAAGAGAGGACAAGATCGGATGCAACTAATGAAAAACGGTTTTTT.

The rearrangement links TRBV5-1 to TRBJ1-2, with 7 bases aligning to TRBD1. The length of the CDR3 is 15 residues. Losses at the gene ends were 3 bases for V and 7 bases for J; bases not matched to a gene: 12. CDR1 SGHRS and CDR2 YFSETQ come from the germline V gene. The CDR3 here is CASSWDPRGRFGYTF. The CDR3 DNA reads TGCGCCAGCAGCTGGGACCCAAGGGGGCGTTTTGGCTACACCTTC.

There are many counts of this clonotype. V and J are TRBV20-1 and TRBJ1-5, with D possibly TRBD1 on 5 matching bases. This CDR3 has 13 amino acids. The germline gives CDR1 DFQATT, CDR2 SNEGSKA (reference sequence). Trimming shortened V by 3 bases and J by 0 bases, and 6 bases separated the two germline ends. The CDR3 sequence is CSASGGSNQPQHF. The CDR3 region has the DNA TGCAGTGCTAGCGGGGGTAGCAATCAGCCCCAGCATTTT.

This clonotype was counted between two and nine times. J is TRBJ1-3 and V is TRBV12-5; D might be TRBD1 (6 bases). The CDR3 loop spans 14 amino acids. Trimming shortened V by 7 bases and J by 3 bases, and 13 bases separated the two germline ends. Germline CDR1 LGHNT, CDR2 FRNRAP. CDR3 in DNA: TGTGCTAGTGCCGCAGGGGTTCGTGGAAACACCATATATTTT. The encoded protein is CASAAGVRGNTIYF. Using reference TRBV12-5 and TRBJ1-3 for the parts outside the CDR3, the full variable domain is DARVTQTPRHKVTEMGQEVTMRCQPILGHNTVFWYRQTMMQGLELLAYFRNRAPLDDSGMPKDRFSAEMPDATLATLKIQPSEPRDSAVYFCASAAGVRGNTIYFGEGSWLTVV.

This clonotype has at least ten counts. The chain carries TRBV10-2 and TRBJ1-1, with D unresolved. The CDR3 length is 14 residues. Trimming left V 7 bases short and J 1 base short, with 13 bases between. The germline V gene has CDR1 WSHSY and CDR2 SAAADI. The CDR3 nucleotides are TGCGCCAGCACGAAGATGCTTGCGAACACTGAAGCTTTCTTT. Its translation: CASTKMLANTEAFF.

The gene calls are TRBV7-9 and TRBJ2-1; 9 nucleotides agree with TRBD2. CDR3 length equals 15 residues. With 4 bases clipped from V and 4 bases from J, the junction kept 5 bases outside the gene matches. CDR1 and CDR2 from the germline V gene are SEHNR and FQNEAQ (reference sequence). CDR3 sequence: CASSSRAGGYNEQFF. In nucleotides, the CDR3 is TGTGCCAGCAGCTCGAGAGCGGGAGGTTACAATGAGCAGTTCTTC. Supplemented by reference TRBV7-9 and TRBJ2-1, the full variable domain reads DTGVSQNPRHKITKRGQNVTFRCDPISEHNRLYWYRQTLGQGPEFLTYFQNEAQLEKSRLLSDRFSAERPKGSFSTLEIQRTEQGDSAMYLCASSSRAGGYNEQFFGPGTRLTVL.

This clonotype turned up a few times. CDR3 sequence reads: CASSSGTGFYEQYF. Written as DNA, the CDR3 is TGTGCCAGCAGTTCCGGGACAGGATTTTACGAGCAGTACTTC. The chain has TRBV5-6 and TRBJ2-7; 8 bases align to TRBD1. Germline trimming cut 5 bases from V and 4 bases from J; bases unmatched to any gene: 8. Germline V gives CDR1 SGHDT, CDR2 YYEEEE. CDR3 length equals 14 residues.

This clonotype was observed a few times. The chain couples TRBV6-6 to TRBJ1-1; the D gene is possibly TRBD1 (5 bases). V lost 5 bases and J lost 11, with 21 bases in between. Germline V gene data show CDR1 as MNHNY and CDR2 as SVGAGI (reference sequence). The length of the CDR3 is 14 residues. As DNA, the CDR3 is TGTGCCAGCAGTCCACCGTCCGGCAGGGTGAATGCTTTCTTT. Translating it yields CASSPPSGRVNAFF.

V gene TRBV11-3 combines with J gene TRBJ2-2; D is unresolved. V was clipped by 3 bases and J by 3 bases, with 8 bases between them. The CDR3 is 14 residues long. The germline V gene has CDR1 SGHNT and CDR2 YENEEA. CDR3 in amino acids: CASSFSQDTGELFF. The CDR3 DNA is TGTGCCAGCAGCTTTTCCCAGGACACCGGGGAGCTGTTTTTT. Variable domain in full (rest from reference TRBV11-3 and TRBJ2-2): EAGVVQSPRYKIIEKKQPVAFWCNPISGHNTLYWYLQNLGQGPELLIRYENEEAVDDSQLPKDRFSAERLKGVDSTLKIQPAELGDSAVYLCASSFSQDTGELFFGEGSRLTVL.

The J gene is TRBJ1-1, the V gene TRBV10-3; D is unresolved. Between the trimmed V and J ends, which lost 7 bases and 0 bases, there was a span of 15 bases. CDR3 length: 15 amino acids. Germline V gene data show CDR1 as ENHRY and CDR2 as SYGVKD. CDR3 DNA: TGTGCCATCACCGACTCGGACGGTTTGAACACTGAAGCTTTCTTT. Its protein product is CAITDSDGLNTEAFF.

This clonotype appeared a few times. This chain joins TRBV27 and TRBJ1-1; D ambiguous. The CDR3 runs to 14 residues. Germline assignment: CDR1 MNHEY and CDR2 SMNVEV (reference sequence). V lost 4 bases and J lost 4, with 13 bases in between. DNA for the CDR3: TGTGCCAGCAGTTCCCTTCGCGGTAGCACTGAAGCTTTCTTT. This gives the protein CASSSLRGSTEAFF.

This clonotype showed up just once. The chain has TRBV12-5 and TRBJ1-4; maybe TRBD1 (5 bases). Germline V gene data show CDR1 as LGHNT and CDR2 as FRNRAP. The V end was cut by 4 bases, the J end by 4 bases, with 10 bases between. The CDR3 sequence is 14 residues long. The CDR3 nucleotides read TGTGCTAGTGGTTGCGGGACCGTTAATGAAAAACTGTTTTTT. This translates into CASGCGTVNEKLFF.

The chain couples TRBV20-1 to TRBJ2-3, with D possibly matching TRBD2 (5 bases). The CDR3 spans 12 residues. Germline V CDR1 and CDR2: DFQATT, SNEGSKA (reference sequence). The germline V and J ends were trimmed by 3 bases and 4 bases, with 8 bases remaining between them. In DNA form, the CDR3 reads TGCAGTGCTAGGATTAGCGCAGATACGCAGTATTTT. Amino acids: CSARISADTQYF.

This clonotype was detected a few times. The CDR3 DNA sequence: TGTGCCACCCGGCTGGGGGCTGAAGCTTTCTTT. This encodes CATRLGAEAFF. The J gene is TRBJ1-1, the V gene TRBV10-3, with D perhaps TRBD1 (5 bases). This CDR3 is 11 amino acids long. Germline CDR1 ENHRY, CDR2 SYGVKD. The ends were cut back, 10 bases at V and 6 bases at J, with 12 bases in the middle.

CDR3 coding DNA: TGTGCCAGTTACCTACAGGGGTCCTATCAGCCCCAGCATTTT. Translated, it gives CASYLQGSYQPQHF. The genes are TRBV19 and TRBJ1-5; 7 positions match TRBD1. CDR3 length: 14 residues. The junction had 9 bases not matched to a gene; V was cut back by 8 bases and J by 5 bases. The V gene's germline CDR1 is LNHDA and CDR2 SQIVND (reference sequence).

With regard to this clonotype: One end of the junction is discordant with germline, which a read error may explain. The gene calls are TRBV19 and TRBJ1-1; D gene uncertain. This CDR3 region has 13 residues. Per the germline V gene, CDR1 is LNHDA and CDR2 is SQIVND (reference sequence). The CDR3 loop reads CAGSIDGYTEAFF. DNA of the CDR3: TGTGCCGGTAGTATAGACGGCTACACTGAAGCTTTCTTT.

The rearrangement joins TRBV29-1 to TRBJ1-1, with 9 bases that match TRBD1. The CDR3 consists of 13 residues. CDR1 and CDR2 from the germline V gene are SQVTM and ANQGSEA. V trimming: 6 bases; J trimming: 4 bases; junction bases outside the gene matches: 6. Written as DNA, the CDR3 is TGCAGCGTCGGACAGGGGAAGTCCACTGAAGCTTTCTTT. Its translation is CSVGQGKSTEAFF.